The TCR beta chain described here comes from a study of cytomegalovirus exposure and HLA in healthy donors. In the case of this clone: No antigen is known for it.

The V gene lost 0 bases and the J gene lost 2 bases, with 8 bases spanning the gap. This CDR3 is built from 15 residues. The germline CDR1 and CDR2 sequences are SGHRS and YFSETQ. General study points: A few chains linked to CMV were shown in vitro to be specific for CMV antigens.

13 Jbeta primers and 60 Vbeta primers were used for the PCR. Some clones are missing from TCRdb's copy, which holds only in-frame ones; the method was immunoSEQ multiplex PCR. Here the sample spans roughly 130,000 clones, over 80% being singletons. The chain recombines TRBV5-1 with TRBJ2-2, with D possibly being TRBD1 (6 bases). Sequencing was performed on PBMCs. The clonotype originates from a man aged 25 to 40 in good health and CMV-seronegative. In nucleotides, the CDR3 is TGCGCCAGCAGCTTGGTACAGGGTAACACCGGGGAGCTGTTTTTT. It translates to CASSLVQGNTGELFF.